The clone carrying this TCR beta chain has just a few counts. Antigen unknown. From the 5' RACE reads, TCRdb called clonotypes with MiXCR, one entry per CDR3 protein. Of hundreds of thousands of distinct CDR3 sequences listed, 18% are singletons. The CDR3 contains 15 residues. The ends were cut back, 4 bases at V and 3 bases at J, with 16 bases in the middle. CDR1 WNHNN and CDR2 SYGVQD come from the germline V gene (reference sequence). This record comes from a study of identical twins. Study results and limitations: Cord blood beta clonotypes present at high abundance carried fewer insertions; no such pattern appeared in memory repertoires.

This sample was shared with a second study, whose subject was T cells expressing NK-cell markers. In that study: Leadership of the CD3+CD56-NKG2C+ fraction also belonged to these clonotypes in several donors.

Sample: PBMCs. The chain joins TRBV10-1 to TRBJ2-7; D gene uncertain. The clonotype comes from a woman aged 18-29 years in good health. In DNA, the CDR3 is TGCGCCAGCAGTGTTAGGCGAGAAGAGGTCTACGAGCAGTACTTC. This codes for CASSVRREEVYEQYF.